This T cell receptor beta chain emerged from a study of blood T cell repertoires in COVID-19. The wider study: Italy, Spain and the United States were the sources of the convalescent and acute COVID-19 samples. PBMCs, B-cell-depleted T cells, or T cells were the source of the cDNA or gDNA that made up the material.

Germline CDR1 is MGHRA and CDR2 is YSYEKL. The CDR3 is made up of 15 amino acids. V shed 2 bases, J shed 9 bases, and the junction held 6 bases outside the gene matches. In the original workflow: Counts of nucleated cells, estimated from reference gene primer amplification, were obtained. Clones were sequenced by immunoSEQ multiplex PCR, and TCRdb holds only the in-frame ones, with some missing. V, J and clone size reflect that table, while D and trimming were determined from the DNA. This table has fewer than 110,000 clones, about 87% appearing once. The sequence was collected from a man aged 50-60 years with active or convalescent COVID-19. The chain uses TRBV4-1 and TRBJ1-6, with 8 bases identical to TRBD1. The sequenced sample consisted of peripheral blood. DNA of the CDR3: TGCGCCAGCAGCCAACTCCGGGACAGGAGTTCACCCCTCCACTTT. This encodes CASSQLRDRSSPLHF.